This T cell receptor (beta chain) was obtained from a study of CXCR3-negative and CXCR3-positive naive CD8 T cells. Study-wide results and limits: Surface CD5 was comparable between naive subsets; TCR strength was inferred from TRB CDR3 properties.

CDR1 and CDR2 (germline): SQVTM, ANQGSEA. The CDR3 totals 13 residues. To note about this clonotype: Its target is not known.

The TRB cDNA libraries were prepared by 5' RACE with UMI labels. TCRdb reprocessed the 5' RACE reads, with one entry per CDR3 protein and no DNA. This table lists some 130,000 distinct CDR3 sequences. The gene calls are TRBV29-1 and TRBJ2-7; lacking DNA, the TRBD1 call made by TCRdb goes unchecked. This receptor was obtained from a human donor in good health. Some clones in this sample may be carry-over from other donors' samples. Sequencing was done on a sample of naive CXCR3- CD8+ T cells from blood. Stated subset: CD45RO-CCR7+CD27+CD95- naive CD8+ T cells lacking CXCR3 (TNR3-). The CDR3 spells CSVAGGTSYEQYF.